One sample yielded the 17 T cell receptor beta chains listed below, sequenced in a study of neurological immune-mediated disorders. MiXCR, applied by TCRdb to the 5' RACE reads, yields one record per CDR3 protein. The data hold around 66,000 distinct CDR3 sequences, with 4% to 6% observed a single time. Input material: PBMCs. These receptors all come from a young woman with multiple sclerosis.

This clonotype showed up many times. The chain is built from TRBV29-1 and TRBJ2-2, with D perhaps TRBD1 (6 bases). CDR3 length: 14 amino acids. Trimming stripped 6 bases from V and 0 bases from J, with 11 bases between. Germline V gene lookup returns CDR1 SQVTM and CDR2 ANQGSEA. The CDR3 here is CSVLDRANTGELFF. In DNA form, the CDR3 reads TGCAGCGTCTTGGACAGAGCGAACACCGGGGAGCTGTTTTTT.

This clonotype was observed a few times. The genes are TRBV20-1 and TRBJ2-1; D might be TRBD2 (5 bases). Germline CDR1 and CDR2: DFQATT and SNEGSKA (reference sequence). This CDR3 has 15 amino acids. The V and J ends lost 0 bases and 8 bases respectively, with 17 bases between them. In DNA, the CDR3 is TGCAGTGCTAGAGATTCGCGGGTTGGAACCGATGAGCAGTTCTTC. Protein product: CSARDSRVGTDEQFF.

This clonotype was seen ten or more times. The chain recombines TRBV20-1 with TRBJ2-3; no definite D call. CDR1 DFQATT and CDR2 SNEGSKA come from the germline V gene (reference sequence). Trimming cost V 1 base and J 2 bases, with 7 bases left between them. CDR3 size: 13 residues. CDR3 DNA: TGCAGTGCTAGAGGCAGAAACACAGATACGCAGTATTTT. This codes for CSARGRNTDTQYF.

At least ten counts were recorded for this clonotype. The chain has TRBV3-1 and TRBJ2-2, with D unclear. Germline assignment: CDR1 LGHDT and CDR2 YNNKEL (reference sequence). V lost 0 bases and J lost 5, with 4 bases in between. This CDR3 region has 13 residues. CDR3 coding DNA: TGTGCCAGCAGCCAAGATCCGACCGGGGAGCTGTTTTTT. It translates to CASSQDPTGELFF.

This clonotype was found many times. The chain combines TRBV5-1 with TRBJ2-6, with 8 positions matching TRBD1. CDR1 and CDR2 from the germline V gene are SGHRS and YFSETQ. The CDR3 loop spans 20 amino acids. V trimming: 2 bases; J trimming: 1 base; junction bases outside the gene matches: 14. CDR3 sequence (DNA): TGCGCCAGCAGCTTTACTGCCGTCAGGGGGCATCGTTCTGGGGCCAACGTCCTGACTTTC. Residues: CASSFTAVRGHRSGANVLTF.

This clonotype has more than one count but fewer than ten. A single base separates this from a much larger clone, so it may be a read error. As DNA, the CDR3 is TGCGCCAGCAGCTCTAGCATAGCAGATACGCAGTATTTT. As protein: CASSSSIADTQYF. This chain links TRBV5-1 with TRBJ2-3; the D gene is possibly TRBD2 (5 bases). The CDR3 is 13 amino acids. Trimming cost V 3 bases and J 4 bases, with 9 bases left between them. CDR1 SGHRS and CDR2 YFSETQ come from the germline V gene.

This clonotype occurred a few times. The CDR3 is CASSPFPPSPNTGELFF. The DNA for the CDR3 is TGTGCCAGCAGCCCTTTCCCACCGAGTCCGAACACCGGGGAGCTGTTTTTT. The V and J genes are TRBV6-1 and TRBJ2-2, with unresolved D. Germline V gene sequence: CDR1 MNHNS, CDR2 SASEGT. This CDR3 spans 17 amino acids. V lost 6 bases, J lost 0 bases, and 17 bases lay in between.

This clonotype was detected a few times. Since a much larger clone is just one base distant, this may be a read error. The rearrangement joins TRBV12-3 or TRBV12-4 to TRBJ1-1; D remains unclear. The V end was cut by 5 bases, the J end by 11 bases, with 15 bases between. The CDR3 spans 12 residues. CDR3 nucleotides: TGTGCCAGCAGTCAAACGGGAGTTCGTGCTTTCTTT. Translating it yields CASSQTGVRAFF.

This clonotype appeared many times. One end of the junction does not line up with germline, which may come from a read error. The chain uses TRBV2 and TRBJ1-2; a possible D gene is TRBD1 (6 bases). CDR1 and CDR2 (germline): SNHLY, FYNNEI. The length of the CDR3 is 11 residues. DNA for the CDR3: TGTGCCAGCAGTGAGGACAGCGGACTCTACTTC. Amino acid sequence: CASSEDSGLYF.

This clonotype occurred many times. The V call is TRBV7-9, the J call TRBJ2-5, with D tentatively TRBD1 or TRBD2 (5 bases each). There are 13 residues in the CDR3. V was clipped by 2 bases and J by 5 bases, with 9 bases between them. Per the germline V gene, CDR1 is SEHNR and CDR2 is FQNEAQ (reference sequence). The CDR3 region has the DNA TGTGCCAGCAGCTTACGGTGGGACGAGACCCAGTACTTC. This gives the protein CASSLRWDETQYF.

CDR3 sequence reads: CASSRDRVSTEAFF. The CDR3 nucleotides are TGTGCCAGCAGTAGGGACAGGGTGAGCACTGAAGCTTTCTTT. The gene calls are TRBV12-3 or TRBV12-4 and TRBJ1-1; 9 bases line up with TRBD1. The junction had 5 bases not matched to a gene; V was cut back by 5 bases and J by 4 bases. The CDR3 covers 14 residues.

This clonotype was counted ten times or more. This chain joins TRBV29-1 and TRBJ1-2; TRBD1 matches at 10 bases. Germline V gene sequence: CDR1 SQVTM, CDR2 ANQGSEA. After removal of 5 bases from V and 5 bases from J, the junction contained 11 bases not matched to a gene. The CDR3 covers 15 residues. CDR3: CSVREPGQGSYGYTF. The CDR3 DNA reads as TGCAGCGTTCGAGAGCCGGGACAGGGGTCGTATGGCTACACCTTC.

This clonotype was found a few times. The chain combines TRBV7-9 with TRBJ1-2, with D unclear. The germline CDR1 and CDR2 sequences are SEHNR and FQNEAQ (reference sequence). V dropped 1 base and J dropped 14 bases, with 14 bases sitting between them. The CDR3 has 12 amino acids. CDR3 protein: CASSLGGRIDTF. CDR3 coding DNA: TGTGCCAGCAGCTTAGGCGGCCGGATTGATACCTTC.

This clonotype was recorded many times. The chain couples TRBV28 to TRBJ2-3; 9 bases fit TRBD1. V lost 7 bases, J lost 10 bases, and 15 bases stayed unmatched. Germline V gives CDR1 MDHEN, CDR2 SYDVKM. CDR3 length equals 15 residues. CDR3 loop: CASTHRDREGVAQYF. The CDR3 bases are TGTGCCAGCACCCATCGGGACAGGGAAGGCGTAGCGCAGTATTTT.

The sample holds many counts of this clonotype. The genes are TRBV5-5 and TRBJ2-3, with 7 positions matching TRBD1. Germline CDR1 SGHKS, CDR2 YYEKEE (reference sequence). The V segment lost 0 bases and the J segment 0 bases; nucleotides outside the gene matches: 1. The CDR3 is 15 residues long. The CDR3 bases are TGTGCCAGCAGCTTGGGGGACAGAAGCACAGATACGCAGTATTTT. As protein: CASSLGDRSTDTQYF.

In its sample, this clonotype was seen many times. V gene TRBV4-1 combines with J gene TRBJ1-1; weak D call: TRBD1 (6 bases). With 1 base removed from V and 0 bases from J, the gap between germline ends came to 9 bases. The CDR3 runs to 15 residues. Germline V lookup: CDR1 MGHRA, CDR2 YSYEKL. CDR3 nucleotide sequence: TGCGCCAGCAGCCAAGCGGGACAAGTGAACACTGAAGCTTTCTTT. It translates to CASSQAGQVNTEAFF.

This clonotype was detected many times. The rearrangement links TRBV7-9 to TRBJ2-2; D unclear. In germline, CDR1 is SEHNR, CDR2 FQNEAQ (reference sequence). With 6 bases removed from V and 4 bases from J, the gap between germline ends came to 9 bases. This CDR3 spans 13 amino acids. CDR3 coding DNA: TGTGCCAGCAGGAGGTCCTCCACCGGGGAGCTGTTTTTT. Translating it yields CASRRSSTGELFF. The full variable domain, its missing parts supplied by reference TRBV7-9 and TRBJ2-2, is DTGVSQNPRHKITKRGQNVTFRCDPISEHNRLYWYRQTLGQGPEFLTYFQNEAQLEKSRLLSDRFSAERPKGSFSTLEIQRTEQGDSAMYLCASRRSSTGELFFGEGSRLTVL.